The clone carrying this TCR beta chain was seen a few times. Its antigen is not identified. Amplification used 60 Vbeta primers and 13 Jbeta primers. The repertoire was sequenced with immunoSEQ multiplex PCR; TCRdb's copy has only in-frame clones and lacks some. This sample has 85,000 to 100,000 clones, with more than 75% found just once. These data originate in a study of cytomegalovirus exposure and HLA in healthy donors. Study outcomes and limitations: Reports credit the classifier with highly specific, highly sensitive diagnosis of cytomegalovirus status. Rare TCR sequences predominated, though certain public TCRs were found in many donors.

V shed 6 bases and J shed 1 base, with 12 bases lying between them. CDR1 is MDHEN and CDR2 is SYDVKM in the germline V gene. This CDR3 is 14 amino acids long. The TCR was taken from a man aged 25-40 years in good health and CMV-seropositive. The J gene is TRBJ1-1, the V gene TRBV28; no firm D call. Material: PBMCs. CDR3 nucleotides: TGTGCCAGCAGCCCCGCTTCCAGGAACACTGAAGCTTTCTTT. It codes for CASSPASRNTEAFF.